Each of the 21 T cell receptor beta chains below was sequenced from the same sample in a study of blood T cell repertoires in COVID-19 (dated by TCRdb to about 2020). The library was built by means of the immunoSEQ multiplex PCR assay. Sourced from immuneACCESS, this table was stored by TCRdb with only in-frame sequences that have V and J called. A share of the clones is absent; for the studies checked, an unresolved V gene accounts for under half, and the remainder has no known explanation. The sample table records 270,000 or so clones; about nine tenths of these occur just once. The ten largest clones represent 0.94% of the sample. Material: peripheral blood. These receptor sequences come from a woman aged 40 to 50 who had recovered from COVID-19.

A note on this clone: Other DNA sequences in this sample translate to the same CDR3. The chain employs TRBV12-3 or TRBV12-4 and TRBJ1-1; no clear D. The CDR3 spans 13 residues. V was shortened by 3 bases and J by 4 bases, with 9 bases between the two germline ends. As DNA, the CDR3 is TGTGCCAGCAGTTTCTCGGAGGGCACTGAAGCTTTCTTT. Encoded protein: CASSFSEGTEAFF.

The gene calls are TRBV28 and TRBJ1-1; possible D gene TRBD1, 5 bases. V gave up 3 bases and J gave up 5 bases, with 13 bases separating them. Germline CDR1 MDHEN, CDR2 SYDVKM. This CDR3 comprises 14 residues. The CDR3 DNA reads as TGTGCCAGCAGTTTTGGAGGGGTAAAGACTGAAGCTTTCTTT. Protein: CASSFGGVKTEAFF.

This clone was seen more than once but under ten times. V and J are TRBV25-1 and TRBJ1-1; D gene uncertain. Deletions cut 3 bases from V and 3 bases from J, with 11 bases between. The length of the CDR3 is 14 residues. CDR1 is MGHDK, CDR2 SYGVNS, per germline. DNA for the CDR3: TGTGCCAGCAGTGATCGTGGCGGAGACACTGAAGCTTTCTTT. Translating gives CASSDRGGDTEAFF. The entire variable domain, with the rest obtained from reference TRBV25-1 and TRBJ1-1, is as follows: EADIYQTPRYLVIGTGKKITLECSQTMGHDKMYWYQQDPGMELHLIHYSYGVNSTEKGDLSSESTVSRIRTEHFPLTLESARPSHTSQYLCASSDRGGDTEAFFGQGTRLTVV.

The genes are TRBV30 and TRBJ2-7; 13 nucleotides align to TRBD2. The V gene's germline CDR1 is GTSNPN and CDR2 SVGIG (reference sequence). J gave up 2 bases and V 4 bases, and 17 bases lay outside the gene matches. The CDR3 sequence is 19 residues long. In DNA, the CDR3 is TGTGCCTGGAACTTGGAAAGGACTAGCGGGAGTTCGTCGGCCTACGAGCAGTACTTC. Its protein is CAWNLERTSGSSSAYEQYF.

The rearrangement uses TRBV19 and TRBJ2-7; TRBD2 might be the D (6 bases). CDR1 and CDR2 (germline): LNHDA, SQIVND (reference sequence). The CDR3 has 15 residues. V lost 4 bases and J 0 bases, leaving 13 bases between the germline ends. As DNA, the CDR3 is TGTGCCAGTAGTAACGTACGGGAGACCTCCTACGAGCAGTACTTC. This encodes CASSNVRETSYEQYF.

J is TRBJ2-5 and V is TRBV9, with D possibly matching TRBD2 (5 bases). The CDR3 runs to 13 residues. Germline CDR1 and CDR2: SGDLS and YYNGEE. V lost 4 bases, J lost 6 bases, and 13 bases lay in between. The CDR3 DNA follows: TGTGCCAGCAGCCCGCCCCGGGAACAGACCCAGTACTTC. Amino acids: CASSPPREQTQYF.

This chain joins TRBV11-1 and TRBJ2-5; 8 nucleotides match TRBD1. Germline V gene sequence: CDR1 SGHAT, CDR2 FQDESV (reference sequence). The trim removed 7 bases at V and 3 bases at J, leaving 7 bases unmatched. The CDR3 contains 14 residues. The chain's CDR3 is CASTRQGREETQYF. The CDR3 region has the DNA TGTGCCAGCACCCGACAGGGGAGAGAAGAGACCCAGTACTTC.

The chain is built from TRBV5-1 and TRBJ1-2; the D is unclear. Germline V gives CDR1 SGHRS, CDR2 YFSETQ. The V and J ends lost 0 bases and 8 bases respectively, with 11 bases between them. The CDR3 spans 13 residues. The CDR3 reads CASSLAVGNGYTF. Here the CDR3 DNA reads TGCGCCAGCAGCTTGGCCGTGGGCAACGGCTACACCTTC.

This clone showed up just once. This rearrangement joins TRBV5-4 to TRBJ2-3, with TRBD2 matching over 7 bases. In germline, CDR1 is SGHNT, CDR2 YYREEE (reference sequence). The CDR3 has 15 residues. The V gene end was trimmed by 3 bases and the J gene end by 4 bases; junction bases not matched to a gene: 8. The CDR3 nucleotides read TGTGCCAGCAGCTCGTCCGGAGGGAGGGCAGATACGCAGTATTTT. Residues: CASSSSGGRADTQYF.

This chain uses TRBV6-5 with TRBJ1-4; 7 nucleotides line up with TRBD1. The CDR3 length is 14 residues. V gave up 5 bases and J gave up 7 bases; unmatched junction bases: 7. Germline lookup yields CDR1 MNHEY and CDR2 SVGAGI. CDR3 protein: CASSKTGYLEKLFF. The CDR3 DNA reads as TGTGCCAGCAGTAAGACAGGGTATCTTGAAAAACTGTTTTTT.

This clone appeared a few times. The CDR3 loop is CASSSTENTEAFF. The CDR3 DNA follows: TGTGCCAGCAGTTCCACAGAGAACACTGAAGCTTTCTTT. This chain joins TRBV6-5 and TRBJ1-1; D gene uncertain. The germline V gene encodes CDR1 MNHEY and CDR2 SVGAGI. This CDR3 has 13 amino acids. Trimming stripped 4 bases from V and 1 base from J, with 7 bases between.

DNA for the CDR3: TGTGCCACCAAGACTAGCCTAACCTTTGAAGCCTTTAATGAGCAGTTCTTC. Translation: CATKTSLTFEAFNEQFF. This chain links TRBV10-3 with TRBJ2-1, with 7 nucleotides matching TRBD2. The CDR3 is made up of 17 amino acids. Losses at the gene ends were 10 bases for V and 7 bases for J; bases not matched to a gene: 22. CDR1 and CDR2 from the germline V gene are ENHRY and SYGVKD.

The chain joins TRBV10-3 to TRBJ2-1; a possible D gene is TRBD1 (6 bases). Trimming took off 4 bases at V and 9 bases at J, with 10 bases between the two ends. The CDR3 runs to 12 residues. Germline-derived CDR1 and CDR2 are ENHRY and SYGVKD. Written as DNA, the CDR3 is TGTGCCATCAGTGCACAGGGATCTGAGCAGTTCTTC. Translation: CAISAQGSEQFF.

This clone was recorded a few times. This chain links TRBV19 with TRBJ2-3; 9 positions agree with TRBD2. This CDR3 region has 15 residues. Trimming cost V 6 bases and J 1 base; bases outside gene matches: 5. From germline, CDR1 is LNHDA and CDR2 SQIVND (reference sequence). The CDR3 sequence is CASRGVAGGTDTQYF. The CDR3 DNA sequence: TGTGCCAGTAGAGGGGTAGCGGGGGGCACAGATACGCAGTATTTT.

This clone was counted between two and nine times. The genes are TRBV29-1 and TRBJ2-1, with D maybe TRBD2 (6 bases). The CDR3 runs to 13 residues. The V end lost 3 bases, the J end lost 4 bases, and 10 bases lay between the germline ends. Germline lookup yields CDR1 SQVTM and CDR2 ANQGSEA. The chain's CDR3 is CSVEPSEYNEQFF. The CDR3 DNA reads TGCAGCGTTGAGCCTAGCGAGTACAATGAGCAGTTCTTC.

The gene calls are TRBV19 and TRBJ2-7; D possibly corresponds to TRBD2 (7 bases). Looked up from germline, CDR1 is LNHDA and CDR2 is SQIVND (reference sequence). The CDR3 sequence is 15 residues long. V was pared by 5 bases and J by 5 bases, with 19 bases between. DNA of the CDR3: TGTGCCAGTAGTCCTCTGCGCGGGGGCGCGGACGAGCAGTACTTC. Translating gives CASSPLRGGADEQYF.

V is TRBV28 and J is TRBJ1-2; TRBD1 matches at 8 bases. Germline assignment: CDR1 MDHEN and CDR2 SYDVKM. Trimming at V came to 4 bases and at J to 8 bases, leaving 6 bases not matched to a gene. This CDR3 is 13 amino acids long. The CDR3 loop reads CASSSSGGQGYTF. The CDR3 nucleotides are TGTGCCAGCAGTTCCTCAGGGGGCCAAGGCTACACCTTC.

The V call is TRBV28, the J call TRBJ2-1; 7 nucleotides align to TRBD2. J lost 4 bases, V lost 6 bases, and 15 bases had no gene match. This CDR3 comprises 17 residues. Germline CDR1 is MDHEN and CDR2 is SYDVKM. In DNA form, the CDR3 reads TGTGCCAGCAGCTCAACATGGGTGGGAGGGTGGTACAATGAGCAGTTCTTC. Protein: CASSSTWVGGWYNEQFF.

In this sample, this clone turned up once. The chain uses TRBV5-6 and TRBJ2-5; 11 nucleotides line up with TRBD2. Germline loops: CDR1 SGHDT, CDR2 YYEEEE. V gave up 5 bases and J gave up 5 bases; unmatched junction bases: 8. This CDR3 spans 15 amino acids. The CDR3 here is CASRISGRAWETQYF. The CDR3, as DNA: TGTGCCAGCAGAATTAGCGGGAGGGCCTGGGAGACCCAGTACTTC.

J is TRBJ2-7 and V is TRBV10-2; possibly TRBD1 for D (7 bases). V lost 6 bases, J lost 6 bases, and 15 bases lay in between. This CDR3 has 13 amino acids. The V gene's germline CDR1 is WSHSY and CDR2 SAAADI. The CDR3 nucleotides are TGCGCCAGCAGATCAGGGGGGCCGGGCGAGCAGTACTTC. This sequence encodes CASRSGGPGEQYF.

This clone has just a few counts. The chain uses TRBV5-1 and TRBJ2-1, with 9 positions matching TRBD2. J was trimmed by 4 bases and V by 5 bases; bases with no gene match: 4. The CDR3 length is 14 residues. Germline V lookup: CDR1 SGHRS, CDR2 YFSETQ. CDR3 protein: CASRETSGYNEQFF. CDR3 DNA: TGCGCCAGCAGGGAGACTAGCGGATACAATGAGCAGTTCTTC.